The source of this T cell receptor beta chain is a study of T cell responses to AZD1222 COVID-19 vaccine. Study overall: Second-dose timings of about 4 or about 12 weeks were pooled. General study points: Only five to seven AZD1222 recipients were seropositive at baseline.

Note on this clone: The antigen remains unidentified.

Trimming took off 4 bases at V and 4 bases at J, with 16 bases between the two ends. Germline CDR1 and CDR2: LNHDA and SQIVND (reference sequence). This CDR3 is 15 amino acids long. The method was immunoSEQ multiplex PCR; TCRdb's version includes in-frame clones alone and lacks a portion of them. The table records 66,000 or so clones, over 75% of them present only once. This sequence was found in an adult in good health. The rearrangement links TRBV19 to TRBJ1-2, with D perhaps matching TRBD1 (6 bases). Sequenced here: peripheral blood, sampled on day 0 of AZD1222 vaccination. The CDR3 coding sequence is TGTGCCAGTAGTAGTACAGGGTGGGAGTCCTATGGCTACACCTTC. Translated: CASSSTGWESYGYTF.